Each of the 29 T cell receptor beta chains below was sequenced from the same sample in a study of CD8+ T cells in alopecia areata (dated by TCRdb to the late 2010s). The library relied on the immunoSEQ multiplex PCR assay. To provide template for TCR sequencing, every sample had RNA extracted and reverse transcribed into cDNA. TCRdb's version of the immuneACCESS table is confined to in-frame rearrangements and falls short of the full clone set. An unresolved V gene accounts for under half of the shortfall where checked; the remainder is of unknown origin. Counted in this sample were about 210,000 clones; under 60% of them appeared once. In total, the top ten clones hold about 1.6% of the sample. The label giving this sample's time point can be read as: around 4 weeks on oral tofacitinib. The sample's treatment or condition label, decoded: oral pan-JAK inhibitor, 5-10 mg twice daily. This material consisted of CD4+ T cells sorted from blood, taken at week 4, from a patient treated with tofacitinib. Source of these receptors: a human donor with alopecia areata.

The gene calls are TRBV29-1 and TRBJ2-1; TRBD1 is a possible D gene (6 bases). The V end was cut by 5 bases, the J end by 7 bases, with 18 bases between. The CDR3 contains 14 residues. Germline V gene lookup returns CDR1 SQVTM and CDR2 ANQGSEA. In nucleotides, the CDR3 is TGCAGCGTTTCGACAGGCCCGATGAGAAATGAGCAGTTCTTC. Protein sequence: CSVSTGPMRNEQFF.

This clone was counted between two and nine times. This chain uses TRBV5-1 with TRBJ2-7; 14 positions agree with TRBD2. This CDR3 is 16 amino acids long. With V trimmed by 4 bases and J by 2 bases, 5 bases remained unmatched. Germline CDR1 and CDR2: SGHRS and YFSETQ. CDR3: CASSHRTSGGTYEQYF. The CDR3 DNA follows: TGCGCCAGCAGCCATAGGACTAGCGGGGGGACCTACGAGCAGTACTTC.

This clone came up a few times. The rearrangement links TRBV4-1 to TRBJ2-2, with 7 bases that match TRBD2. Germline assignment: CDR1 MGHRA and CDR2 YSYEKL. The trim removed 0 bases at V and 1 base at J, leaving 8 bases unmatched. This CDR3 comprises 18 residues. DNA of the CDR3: TGCGCCAGCAGCCAAGATAGTTTGGCGGGGGAGAACACCGGGGAGCTGTTTTTT. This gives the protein CASSQDSLAGENTGELFF.

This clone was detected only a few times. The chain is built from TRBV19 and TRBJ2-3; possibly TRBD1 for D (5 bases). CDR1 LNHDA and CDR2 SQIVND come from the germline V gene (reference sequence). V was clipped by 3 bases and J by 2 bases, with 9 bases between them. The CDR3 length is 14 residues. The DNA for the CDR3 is TGTGCCAGTAGTATGCGACAGCCCACAGATACGCAGTATTTT. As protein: CASSMRQPTDTQYF.

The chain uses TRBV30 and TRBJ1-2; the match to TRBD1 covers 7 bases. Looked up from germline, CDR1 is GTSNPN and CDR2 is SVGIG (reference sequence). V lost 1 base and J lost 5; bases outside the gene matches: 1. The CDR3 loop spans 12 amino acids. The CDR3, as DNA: TGTGCCTGGAGTGCGACAGGGTATGGCTACACCTTC. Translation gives CAWSATGYGYTF.

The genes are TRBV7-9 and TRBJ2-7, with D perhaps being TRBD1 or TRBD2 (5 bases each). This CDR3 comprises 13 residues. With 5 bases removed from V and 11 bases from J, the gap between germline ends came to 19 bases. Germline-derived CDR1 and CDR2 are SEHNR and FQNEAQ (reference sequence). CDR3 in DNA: TGTGCCAGCAGCGAGGGGACGGGTGCGAAGGAGTACTTC. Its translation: CASSEGTGAKEYF.

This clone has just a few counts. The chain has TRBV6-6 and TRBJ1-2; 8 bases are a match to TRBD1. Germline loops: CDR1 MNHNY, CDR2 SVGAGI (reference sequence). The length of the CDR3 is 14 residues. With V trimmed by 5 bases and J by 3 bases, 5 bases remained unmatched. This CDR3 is CASSPGGPDYGYTF. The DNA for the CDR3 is TGTGCCAGCAGTCCAGGGGGCCCTGACTATGGCTACACCTTC.

CDR3 region: CASSVNRGDNSPLHF. CDR3 sequence (DNA): TGTGCCAGCAGTGTAAACAGGGGAGATAATTCACCCCTCCACTTT. The chain employs TRBV6-1 and TRBJ1-6; TRBD1 agrees at 7 bases. J lost 5 bases, V lost 4 bases, and 5 bases had no gene match. Germline CDR1 is MNHNS and CDR2 is SASEGT. The CDR3 loop spans 15 amino acids.

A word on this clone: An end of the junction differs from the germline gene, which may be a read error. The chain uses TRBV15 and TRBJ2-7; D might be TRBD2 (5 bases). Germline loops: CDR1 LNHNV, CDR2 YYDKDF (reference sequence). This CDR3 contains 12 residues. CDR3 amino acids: CATSRDRGLPGF. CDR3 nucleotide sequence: TGTGCCACCAGCAGAGATCGCGGACTTCCGGGGTTC. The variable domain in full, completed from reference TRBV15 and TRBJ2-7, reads DAMVIQNPRYQVTQFGKPVTLSCSQTLNHNVMYWYQQKSSQAPKLLFHYYDKDFNNEADTPDNFQSRRPNTSFCFLDIRSPGLGDTAMYLCATSRDRGLPGFGPGTRLTVT.

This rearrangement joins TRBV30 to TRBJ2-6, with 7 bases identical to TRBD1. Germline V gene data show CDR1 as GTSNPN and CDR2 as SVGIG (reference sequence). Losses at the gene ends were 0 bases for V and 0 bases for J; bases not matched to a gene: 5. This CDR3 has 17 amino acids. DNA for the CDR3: TGTGCCTGGAGTGTACGACAGGGTACCTCTGGGGCCAACGTCCTGACTTTC. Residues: CAWSVRQGTSGANVLTF.

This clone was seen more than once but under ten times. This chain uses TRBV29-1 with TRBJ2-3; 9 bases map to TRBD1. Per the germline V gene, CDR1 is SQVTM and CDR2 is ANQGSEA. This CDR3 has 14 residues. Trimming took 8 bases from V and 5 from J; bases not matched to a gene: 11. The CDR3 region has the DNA TGCAGCTTTGCCTCCGGGACAGGGTTAGATACGCAGTATTTT. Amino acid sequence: CSFASGTGLDTQYF.

CDR3 region: CASPGGNEQFF. DNA of the CDR3: TGTGCCAGCCCCGGAGGGAATGAGCAGTTCTTC. V gene TRBV7-9 combines with J gene TRBJ2-1; possibly TRBD2 for D (6 bases). CDR1 is SEHNR, CDR2 FQNEAQ, per germline (reference sequence). The length of the CDR3 is 11 residues. V was shortened by 8 bases and J by 7 bases, with 9 bases between the two germline ends.

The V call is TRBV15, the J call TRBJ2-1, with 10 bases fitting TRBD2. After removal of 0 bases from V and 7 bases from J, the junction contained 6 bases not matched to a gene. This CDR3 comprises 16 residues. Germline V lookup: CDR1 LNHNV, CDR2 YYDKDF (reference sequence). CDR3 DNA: TGTGCCACCAGCAGAGAGATTAGCGGGGGGCGAAATGAGCAGTTCTTC. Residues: CATSREISGGRNEQFF.

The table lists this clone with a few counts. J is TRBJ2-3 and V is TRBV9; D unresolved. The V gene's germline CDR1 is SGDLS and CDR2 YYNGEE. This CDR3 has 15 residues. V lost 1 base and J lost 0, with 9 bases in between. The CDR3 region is CASSVQSSSTDTQYF. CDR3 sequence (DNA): TGTGCCAGCAGCGTACAAAGTTCTAGCACAGATACGCAGTATTTT.

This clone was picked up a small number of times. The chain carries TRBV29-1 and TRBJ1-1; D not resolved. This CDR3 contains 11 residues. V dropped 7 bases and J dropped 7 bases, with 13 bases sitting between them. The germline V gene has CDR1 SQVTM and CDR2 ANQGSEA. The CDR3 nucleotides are TGCAGCGCTTCTCGGACCTTTGAAGCTTTCTTT. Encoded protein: CSASRTFEAFF.

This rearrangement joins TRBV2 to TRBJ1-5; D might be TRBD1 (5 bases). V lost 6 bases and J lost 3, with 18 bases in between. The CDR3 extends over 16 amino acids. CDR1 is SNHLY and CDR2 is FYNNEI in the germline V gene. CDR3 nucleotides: TGTGCCAGCAGAGTGGGTACCGGGACGGTCAATCAGCCCCAGCATTTT. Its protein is CASRVGTGTVNQPQHF.

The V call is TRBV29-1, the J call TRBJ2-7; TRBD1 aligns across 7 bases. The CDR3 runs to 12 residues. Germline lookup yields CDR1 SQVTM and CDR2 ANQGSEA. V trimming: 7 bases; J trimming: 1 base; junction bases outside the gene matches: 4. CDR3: CSAKTGSYEQYF. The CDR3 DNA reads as TGCAGCGCAAAGACAGGGTCCTACGAGCAGTACTTC.

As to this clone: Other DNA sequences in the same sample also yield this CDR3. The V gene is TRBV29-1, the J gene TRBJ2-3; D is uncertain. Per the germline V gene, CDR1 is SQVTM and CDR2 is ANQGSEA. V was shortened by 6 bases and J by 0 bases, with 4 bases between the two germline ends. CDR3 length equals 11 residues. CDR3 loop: CSVLSTDTQYF. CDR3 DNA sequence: TGCAGCGTATTGAGCACAGATACGCAGTATTTT.

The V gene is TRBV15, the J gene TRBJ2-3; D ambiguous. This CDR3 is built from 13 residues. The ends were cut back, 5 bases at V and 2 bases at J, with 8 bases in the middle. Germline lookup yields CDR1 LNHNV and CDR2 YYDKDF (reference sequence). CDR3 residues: CATSARITDTQYF. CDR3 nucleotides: TGTGCCACCAGCGCTAGAATCACAGATACGCAGTATTTT.

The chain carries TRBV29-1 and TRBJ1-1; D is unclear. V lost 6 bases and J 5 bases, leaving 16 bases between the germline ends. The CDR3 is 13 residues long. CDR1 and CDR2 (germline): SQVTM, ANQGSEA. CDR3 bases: TGCAGCGTCTCTGGACTGGGGAAGACTGAAGCTTTCTTT. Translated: CSVSGLGKTEAFF.

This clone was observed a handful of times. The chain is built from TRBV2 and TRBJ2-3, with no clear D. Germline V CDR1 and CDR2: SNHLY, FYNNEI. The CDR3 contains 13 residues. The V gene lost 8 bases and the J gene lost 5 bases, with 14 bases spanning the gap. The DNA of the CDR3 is TGTGCCAGCGGGTACTACCTGCGAGATACGCAGTATTTT. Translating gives CASGYYLRDTQYF. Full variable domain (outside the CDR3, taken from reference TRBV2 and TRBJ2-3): EPEVTQTPSHQVTQMGQEVILRCVPISNHLYFYWYRQILGQKVEFLVSFYNNEISEKSEIFDDQFSVERPDGSNFTLKIRSTKLEDSAMYFCASGYYLRDTQYFGPGTRLTVL.

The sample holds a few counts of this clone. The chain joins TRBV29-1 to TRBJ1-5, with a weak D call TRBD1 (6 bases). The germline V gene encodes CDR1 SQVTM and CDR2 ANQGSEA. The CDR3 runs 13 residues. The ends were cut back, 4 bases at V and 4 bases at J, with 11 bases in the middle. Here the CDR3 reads CSVAGDGNQPQHF. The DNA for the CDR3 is TGCAGCGTTGCAGGGGATGGAAATCAGCCCCAGCATTTT.

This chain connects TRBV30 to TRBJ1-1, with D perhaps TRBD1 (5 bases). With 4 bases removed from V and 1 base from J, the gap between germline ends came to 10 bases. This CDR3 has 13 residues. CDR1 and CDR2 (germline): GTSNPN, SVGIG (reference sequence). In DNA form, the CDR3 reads TGTGCCTGGAAGCCGGGGCCGAACACTGAAGCTTTCTTT. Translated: CAWKPGPNTEAFF.

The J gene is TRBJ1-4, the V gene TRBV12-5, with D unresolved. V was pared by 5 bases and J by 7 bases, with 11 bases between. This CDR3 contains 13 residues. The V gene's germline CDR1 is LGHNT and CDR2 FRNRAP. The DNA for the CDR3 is TGTGCTAGTGGTCCCCGTTTAGGTGAAAAACTGTTTTTT. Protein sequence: CASGPRLGEKLFF.

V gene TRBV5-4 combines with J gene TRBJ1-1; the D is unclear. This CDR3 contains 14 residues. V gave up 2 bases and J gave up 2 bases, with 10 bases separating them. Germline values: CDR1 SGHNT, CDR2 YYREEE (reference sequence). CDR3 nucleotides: TGTGCCAGCAGCTTCGGCCAGAAAAACACTGAAGCTTTCTTT. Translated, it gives CASSFGQKNTEAFF. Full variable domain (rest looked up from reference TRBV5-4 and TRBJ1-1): ETGVTQSPTHLIKTRGQQVTLRCSSQSGHNTVSWYQQALGQGPQFIFQYYREEENGRGNFPPRFSGLQFPNYSSELNVNALELDDSALYLCASSFGQKNTEAFFGQGTRLTVV.

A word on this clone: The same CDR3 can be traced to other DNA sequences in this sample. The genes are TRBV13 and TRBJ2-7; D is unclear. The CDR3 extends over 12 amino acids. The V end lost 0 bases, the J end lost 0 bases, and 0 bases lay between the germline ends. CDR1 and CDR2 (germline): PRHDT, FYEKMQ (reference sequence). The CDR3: CASSLGSYEQYF. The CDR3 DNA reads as TGTGCCAGCAGCTTAGGCTCCTACGAGCAGTACTTC.

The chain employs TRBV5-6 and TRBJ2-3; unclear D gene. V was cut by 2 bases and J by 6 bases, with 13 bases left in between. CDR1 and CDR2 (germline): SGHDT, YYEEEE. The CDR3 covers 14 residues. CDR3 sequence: CASSFDSKGDTQYF. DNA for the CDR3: TGTGCCAGCAGCTTTGACTCAAAAGGGGATACGCAGTATTTT.

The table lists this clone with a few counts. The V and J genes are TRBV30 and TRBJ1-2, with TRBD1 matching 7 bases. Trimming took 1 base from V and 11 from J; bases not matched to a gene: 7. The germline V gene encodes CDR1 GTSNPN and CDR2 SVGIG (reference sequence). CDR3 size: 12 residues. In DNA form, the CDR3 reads TGTGCCTGGAGTGCGGGACAGCACGTTTACACCTTC. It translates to CAWSAGQHVYTF.

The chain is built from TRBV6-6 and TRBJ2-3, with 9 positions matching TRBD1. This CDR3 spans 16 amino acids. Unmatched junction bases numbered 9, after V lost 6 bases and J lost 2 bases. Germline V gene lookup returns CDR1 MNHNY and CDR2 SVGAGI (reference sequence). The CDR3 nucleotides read TGTGCCAGCAGACCCCGGACAGGGGTGATCACAGATACGCAGTATTTT. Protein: CASRPRTGVITDTQYF.